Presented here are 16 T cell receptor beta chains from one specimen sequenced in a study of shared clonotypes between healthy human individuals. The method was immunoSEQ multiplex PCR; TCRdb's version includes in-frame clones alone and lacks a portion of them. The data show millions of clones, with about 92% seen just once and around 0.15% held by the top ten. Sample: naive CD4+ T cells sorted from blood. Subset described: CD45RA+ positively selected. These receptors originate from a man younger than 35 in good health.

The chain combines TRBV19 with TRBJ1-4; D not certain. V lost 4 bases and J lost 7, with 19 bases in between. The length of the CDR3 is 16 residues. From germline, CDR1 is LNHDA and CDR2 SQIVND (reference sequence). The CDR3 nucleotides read TGTGCCAGTAGTAAGGAGACGGCCCTAGGTGCTGAAAAACTGTTTTTT. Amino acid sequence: CASSKETALGAEKLFF.

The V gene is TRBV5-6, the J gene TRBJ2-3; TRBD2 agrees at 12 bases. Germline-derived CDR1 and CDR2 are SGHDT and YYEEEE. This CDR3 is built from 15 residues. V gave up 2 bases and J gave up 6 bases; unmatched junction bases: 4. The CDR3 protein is CASSFNGLAGDTQYF. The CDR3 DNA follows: TGTGCCAGCAGCTTCAACGGACTAGCGGGGGATACGCAGTATTTT.

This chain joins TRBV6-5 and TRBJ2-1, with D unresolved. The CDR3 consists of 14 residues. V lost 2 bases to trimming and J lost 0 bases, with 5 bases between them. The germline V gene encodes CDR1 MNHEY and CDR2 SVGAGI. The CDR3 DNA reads TGTGCCAGCAGTTACGAAAGCTCCTACAATGAGCAGTTCTTC. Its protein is CASSYESSYNEQFF.

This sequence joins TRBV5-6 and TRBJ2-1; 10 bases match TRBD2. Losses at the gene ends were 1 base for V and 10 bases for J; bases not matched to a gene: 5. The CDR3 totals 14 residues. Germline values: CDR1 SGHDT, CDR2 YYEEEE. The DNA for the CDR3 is TGTGCCAGCAGCTTGCGCCTAGCGGGAGAAGAGCAGTTCTTC. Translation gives CASSLRLAGEEQFF.

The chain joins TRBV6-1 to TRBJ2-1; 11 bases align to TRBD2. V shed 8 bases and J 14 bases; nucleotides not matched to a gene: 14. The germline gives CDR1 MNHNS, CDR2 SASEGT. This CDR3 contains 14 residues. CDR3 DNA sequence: TGTGCCAGCGGACGGGTAACTAGCGGGGGTCCGGAGTTCTTC. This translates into CASGRVTSGGPEFF.

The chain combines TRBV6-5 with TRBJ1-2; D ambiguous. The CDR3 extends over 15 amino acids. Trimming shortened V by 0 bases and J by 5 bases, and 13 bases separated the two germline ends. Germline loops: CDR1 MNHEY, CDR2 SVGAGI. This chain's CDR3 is CASSYSNWALYGYTF. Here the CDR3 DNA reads TGTGCCAGCAGTTACTCGAACTGGGCCCTGTATGGCTACACCTTC.

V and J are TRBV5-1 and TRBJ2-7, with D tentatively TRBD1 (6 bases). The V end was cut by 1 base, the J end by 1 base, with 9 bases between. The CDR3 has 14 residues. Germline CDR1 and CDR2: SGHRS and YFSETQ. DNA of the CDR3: TGCGCCAGCAGCTTGACACAGGGTTCCTACGAGCAGTACTTC. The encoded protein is CASSLTQGSYEQYF.

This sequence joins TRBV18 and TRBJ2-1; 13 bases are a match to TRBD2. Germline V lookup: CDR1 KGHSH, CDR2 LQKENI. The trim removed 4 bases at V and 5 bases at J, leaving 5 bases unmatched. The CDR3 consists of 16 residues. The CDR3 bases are TGTGCCAGCTCACAAACTAGCGGGGGGGTCCACAATGAGCAGTTCTTC. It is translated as CASSQTSGGVHNEQFF.

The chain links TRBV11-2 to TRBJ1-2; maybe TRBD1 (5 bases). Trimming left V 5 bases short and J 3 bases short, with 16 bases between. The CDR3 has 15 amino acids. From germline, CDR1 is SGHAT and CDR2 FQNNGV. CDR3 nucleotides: TGTGCCAGCAGCCCAATCCGACAGCTTGACTATGGCTACACCTTC. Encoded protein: CASSPIRQLDYGYTF.

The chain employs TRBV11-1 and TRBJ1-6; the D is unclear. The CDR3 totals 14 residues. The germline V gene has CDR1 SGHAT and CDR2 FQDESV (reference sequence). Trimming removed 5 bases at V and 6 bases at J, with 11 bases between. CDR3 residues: CASSTQTSNSPLHF. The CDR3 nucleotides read TGTGCCAGCAGCACCCAGACAAGTAATTCACCCCTCCACTTT.

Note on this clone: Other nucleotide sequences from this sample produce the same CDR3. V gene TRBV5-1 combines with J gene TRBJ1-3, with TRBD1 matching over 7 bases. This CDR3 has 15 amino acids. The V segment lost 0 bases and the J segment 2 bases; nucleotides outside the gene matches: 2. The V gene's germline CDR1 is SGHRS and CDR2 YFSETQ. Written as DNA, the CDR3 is TGCGCCAGCAGCTTGGATCAGGGGGCTGGAAACACCATATATTTT. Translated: CASSLDQGAGNTIYF.

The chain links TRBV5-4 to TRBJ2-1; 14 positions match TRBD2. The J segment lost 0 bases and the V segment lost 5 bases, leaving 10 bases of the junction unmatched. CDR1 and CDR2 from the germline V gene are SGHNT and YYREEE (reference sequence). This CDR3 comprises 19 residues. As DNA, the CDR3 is TGTGCCAGCAGTACCCCGGGACTAGCGGGAGTCTCCTCCTACAATGAGCAGTTCTTC. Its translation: CASSTPGLAGVSSYNEQFF.

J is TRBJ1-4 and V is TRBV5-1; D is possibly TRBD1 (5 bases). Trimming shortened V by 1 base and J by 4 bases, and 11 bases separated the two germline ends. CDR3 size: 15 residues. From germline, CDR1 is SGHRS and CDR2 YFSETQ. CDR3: CASSLTDRNNEKLFF. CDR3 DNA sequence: TGCGCCAGCAGCTTGACAGACAGAAATAATGAAAAACTGTTTTTT.

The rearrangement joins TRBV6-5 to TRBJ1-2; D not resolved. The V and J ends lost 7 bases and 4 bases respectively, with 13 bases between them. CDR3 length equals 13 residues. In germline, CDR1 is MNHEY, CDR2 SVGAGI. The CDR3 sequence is CASTTGRSYGYTF. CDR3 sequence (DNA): TGTGCCAGCACAACTGGACGCAGCTATGGCTACACCTTC.

The CDR3 region is CASRMAGPQGEQYF. The CDR3, as DNA: TGTGCCAGCAGGATGGCCGGGCCACAGGGCGAGCAGTACTTC. The gene calls are TRBV25-1 and TRBJ2-7; tentatively, D is TRBD1 (6 bases). The V gene's germline CDR1 is MGHDK and CDR2 SYGVNS. The V end was cut by 6 bases, the J end by 6 bases, with 18 bases between. The CDR3 is 14 residues long.

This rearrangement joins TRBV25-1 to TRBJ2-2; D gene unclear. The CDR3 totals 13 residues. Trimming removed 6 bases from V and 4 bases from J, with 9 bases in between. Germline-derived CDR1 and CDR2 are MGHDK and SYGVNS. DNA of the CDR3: TGTGCCAGCAGACGCCACCCCACCGGGGAGCTGTTTTTT. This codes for CASRRHPTGELFF. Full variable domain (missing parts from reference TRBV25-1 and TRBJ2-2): EADIYQTPRYLVIGTGKKITLECSQTMGHDKMYWYQQDPGMELHLIHYSYGVNSTEKGDLSSESTVSRIRTEHFPLTLESARPSHTSQYLCASRRHPTGELFFGEGSRLTVL.